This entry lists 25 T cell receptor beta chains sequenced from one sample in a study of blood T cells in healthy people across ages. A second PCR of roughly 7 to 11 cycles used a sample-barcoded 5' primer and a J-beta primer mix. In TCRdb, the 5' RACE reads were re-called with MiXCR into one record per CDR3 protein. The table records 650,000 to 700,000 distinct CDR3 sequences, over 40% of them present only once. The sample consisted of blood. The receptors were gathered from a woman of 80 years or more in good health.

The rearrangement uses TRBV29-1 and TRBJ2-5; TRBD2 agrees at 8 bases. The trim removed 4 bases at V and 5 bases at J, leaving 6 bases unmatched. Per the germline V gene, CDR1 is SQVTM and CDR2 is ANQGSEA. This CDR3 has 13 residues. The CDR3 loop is CSVAGRAQETQYF. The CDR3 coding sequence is TGCAGCGTTGCCGGGAGGGCCCAGGAGACCCAGTACTTC.

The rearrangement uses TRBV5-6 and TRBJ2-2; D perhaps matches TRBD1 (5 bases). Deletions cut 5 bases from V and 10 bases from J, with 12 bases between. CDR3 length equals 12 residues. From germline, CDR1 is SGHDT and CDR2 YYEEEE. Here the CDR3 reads CASSERGAELFF. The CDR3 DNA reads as TGTGCCAGCAGTGAAAGGGGCGCGGAGCTGTTTTTT.

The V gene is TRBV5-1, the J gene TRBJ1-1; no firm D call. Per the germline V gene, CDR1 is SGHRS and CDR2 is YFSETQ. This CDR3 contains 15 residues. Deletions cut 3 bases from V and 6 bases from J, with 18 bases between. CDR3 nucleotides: TGCGCCAGCAGCTCGAACCGGGCTACGGGCGCTGAAGCTTTCTTT. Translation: CASSSNRATGAEAFF.

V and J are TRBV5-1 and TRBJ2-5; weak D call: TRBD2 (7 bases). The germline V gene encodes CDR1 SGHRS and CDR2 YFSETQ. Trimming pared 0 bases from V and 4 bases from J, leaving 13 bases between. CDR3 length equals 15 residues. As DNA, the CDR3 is TGCGCCAGCAGCTTGGTGCCCGGGGGGCCAGAGACCCAGTACTTC. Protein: CASSLVPGGPETQYF.

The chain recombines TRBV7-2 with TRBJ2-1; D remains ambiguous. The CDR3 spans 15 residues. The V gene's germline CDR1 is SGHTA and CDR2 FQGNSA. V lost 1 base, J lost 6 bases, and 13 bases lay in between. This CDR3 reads CASSLGGFPINEQFF. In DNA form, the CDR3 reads TGTGCCAGCAGCTTAGGGGGTTTCCCCATCAATGAGCAGTTCTTC.

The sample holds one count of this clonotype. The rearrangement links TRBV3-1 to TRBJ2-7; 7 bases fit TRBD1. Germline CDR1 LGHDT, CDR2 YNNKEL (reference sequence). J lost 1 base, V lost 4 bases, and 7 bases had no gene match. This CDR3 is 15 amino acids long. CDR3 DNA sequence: TGTGCCAGCAGCCCGGGACAGCCGCGATCCTACGAGCAGTACTTC. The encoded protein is CASSPGQPRSYEQYF.

CDR3 DNA: TGTGCCAGCACTCTAACCCCTAACACTGAAGCTTTCTTT. Amino acid sequence: CASTLTPNTEAFF. The chain has TRBV6-2 or TRBV6-3 and TRBJ1-1; D not certain. Germline V gene data show CDR1 as MNHEY and CDR2 as SVGEGT. The CDR3 runs to 13 residues. Trimming left V 7 bases short and J 2 bases short, with 11 bases between.

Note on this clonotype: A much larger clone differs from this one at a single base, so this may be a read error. In nucleotides, the CDR3 is TGCAGCGTTGAAGGGGGAGGGCCCTCCTACAATGAGCAGTACTTC. Translation gives CSVEGGGPSYNEQYF. The chain uses TRBV29-1 and TRBJ2-7, with 7 bases matching TRBD2. Germline V gene lookup returns CDR1 SQVTM and CDR2 ANQGSEA. V lost 1 base, J lost 7 bases, and 13 bases stayed unmatched. The CDR3 covers 15 residues.

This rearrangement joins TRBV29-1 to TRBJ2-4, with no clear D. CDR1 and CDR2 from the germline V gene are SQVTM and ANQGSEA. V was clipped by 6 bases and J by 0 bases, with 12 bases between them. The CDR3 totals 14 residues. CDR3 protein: CSVERALAKNIQYF. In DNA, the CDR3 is TGCAGCGTCGAGCGAGCCCTAGCCAAAAACATTCAGTACTTC.

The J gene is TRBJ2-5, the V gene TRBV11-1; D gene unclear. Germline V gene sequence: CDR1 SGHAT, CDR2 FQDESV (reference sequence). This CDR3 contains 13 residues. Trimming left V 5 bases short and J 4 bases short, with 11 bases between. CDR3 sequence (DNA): TGTGCCAGCAGCCCAAACTGGGGAGAGACCCAGTACTTC. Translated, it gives CASSPNWGETQYF.

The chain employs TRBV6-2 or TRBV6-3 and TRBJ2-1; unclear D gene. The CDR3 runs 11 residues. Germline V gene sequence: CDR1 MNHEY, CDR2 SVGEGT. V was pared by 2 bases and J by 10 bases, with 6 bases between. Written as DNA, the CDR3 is TGTGCCAGCAGTTACCAGAGGGAGCAGTTCTTC. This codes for CASSYQREQFF.

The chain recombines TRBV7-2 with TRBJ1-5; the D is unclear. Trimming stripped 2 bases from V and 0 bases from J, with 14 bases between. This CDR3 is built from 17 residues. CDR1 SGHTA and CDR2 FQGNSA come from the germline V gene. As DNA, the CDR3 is TGTGCCAGCAGCTTAACTTTTGCAGCCGATAGCAATCAGCCCCAGCATTTT. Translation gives CASSLTFAADSNQPQHF. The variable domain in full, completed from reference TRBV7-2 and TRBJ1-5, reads GAGVSQSPSNKVTEKGKDVELRCDPISGHTALYWYRQSLGQGLEFLIYFQGNSAPDKSGLPSDRFSAERTGGSVSTLTIQRTQQEDSAVYLCASSLTFAADSNQPQHFGDGTRLSIL.

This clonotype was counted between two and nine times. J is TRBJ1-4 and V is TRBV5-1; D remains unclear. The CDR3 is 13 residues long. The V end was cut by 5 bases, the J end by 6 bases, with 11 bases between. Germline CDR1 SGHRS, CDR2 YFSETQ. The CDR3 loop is CASRTVPDEKLFF. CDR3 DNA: TGCGCCAGCAGAACTGTACCGGATGAAAAACTGTTTTTT.

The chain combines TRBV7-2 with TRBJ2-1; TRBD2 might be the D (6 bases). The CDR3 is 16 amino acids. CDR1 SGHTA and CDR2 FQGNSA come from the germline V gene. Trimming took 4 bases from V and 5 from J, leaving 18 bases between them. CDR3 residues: CASSYDGSHPNNEQFF. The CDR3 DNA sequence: TGTGCCAGCAGCTATGACGGGAGTCACCCCAACAATGAGCAGTTCTTC.

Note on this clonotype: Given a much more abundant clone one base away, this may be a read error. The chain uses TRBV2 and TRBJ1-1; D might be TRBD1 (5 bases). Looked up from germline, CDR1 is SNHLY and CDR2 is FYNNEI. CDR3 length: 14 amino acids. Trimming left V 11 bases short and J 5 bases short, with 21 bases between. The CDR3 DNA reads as TGTGCCGGCATAAGTCAGGGAGGCATGACTGAAGCTTTCTTT. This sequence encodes CAGISQGGMTEAFF.

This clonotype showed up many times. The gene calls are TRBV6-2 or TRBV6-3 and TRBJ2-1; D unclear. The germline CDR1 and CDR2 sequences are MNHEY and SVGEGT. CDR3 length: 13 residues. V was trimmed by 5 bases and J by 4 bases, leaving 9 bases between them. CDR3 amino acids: CASSKTFYNEQFF. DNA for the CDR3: TGTGCCAGCAGTAAGACTTTTTACAATGAGCAGTTCTTC.

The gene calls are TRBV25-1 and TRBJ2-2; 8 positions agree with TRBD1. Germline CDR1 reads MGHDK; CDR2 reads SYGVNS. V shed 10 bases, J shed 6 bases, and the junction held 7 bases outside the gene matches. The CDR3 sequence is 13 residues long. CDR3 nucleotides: TGTGCCACACGACAGGGGATCTCCGGGGAGCTGTTTTTT. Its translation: CATRQGISGELFF.

CDR3 in DNA: TGCGCCAGCAGCCCACTCAGCGGGGGGGGGTTCTACGAGCAGTACTTC. Translating it yields CASSPLSGGGFYEQYF. The V call is TRBV4-1, the J call TRBJ2-7, with 10 nucleotides matching TRBD2. The CDR3 is made up of 16 amino acids. Germline CDR1 and CDR2: MGHRA and YSYEKL. The V gene end was trimmed by 4 bases and the J gene end by 3 bases; junction bases not matched to a gene: 9.

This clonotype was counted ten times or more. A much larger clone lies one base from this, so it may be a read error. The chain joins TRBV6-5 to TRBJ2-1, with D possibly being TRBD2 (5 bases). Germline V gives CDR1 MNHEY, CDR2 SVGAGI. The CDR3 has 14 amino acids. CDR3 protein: CASSDSIERNEQFF. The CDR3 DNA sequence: TGTGCCAGCAGTGACTCGATCGAGCGGAATGAGCAGTTCTTC.

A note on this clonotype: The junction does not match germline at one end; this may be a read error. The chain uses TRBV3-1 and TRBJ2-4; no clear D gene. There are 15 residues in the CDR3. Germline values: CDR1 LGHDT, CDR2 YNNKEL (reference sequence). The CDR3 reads CASNQFVGPKNIQYF. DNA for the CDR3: TGTGCCAGCAACCAATTCGTCGGACCCAAGAACATTCAGTACTTC.

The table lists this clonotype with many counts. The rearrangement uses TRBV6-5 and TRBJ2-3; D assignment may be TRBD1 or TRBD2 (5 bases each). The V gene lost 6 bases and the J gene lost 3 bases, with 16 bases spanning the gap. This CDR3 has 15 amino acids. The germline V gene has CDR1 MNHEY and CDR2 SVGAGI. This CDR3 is CASRNRRTTTDTQYF. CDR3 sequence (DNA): TGTGCCAGCAGAAACCGGAGGACAACAACAGATACGCAGTATTTT.

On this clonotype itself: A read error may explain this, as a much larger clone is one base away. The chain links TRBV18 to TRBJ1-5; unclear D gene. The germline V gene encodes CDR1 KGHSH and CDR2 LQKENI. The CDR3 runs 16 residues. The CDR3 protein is CASSPLPDYSDQPQHF. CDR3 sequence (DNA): TGTGCCAGCTCACCGTTGCCAGATTATAGCGATCAGCCCCAGCATTTT. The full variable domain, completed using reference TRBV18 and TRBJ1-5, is NAGVMQNPRHLVRRRGQEARLRCSPMKGHSHVYWYRQLPEEGLKFMVYLQKENIIDESGMPKERFSAEFPKEGPSILRIQQVVRGDSAAYFCASSPLPDYSDQPQHFGDGTRLSIL.

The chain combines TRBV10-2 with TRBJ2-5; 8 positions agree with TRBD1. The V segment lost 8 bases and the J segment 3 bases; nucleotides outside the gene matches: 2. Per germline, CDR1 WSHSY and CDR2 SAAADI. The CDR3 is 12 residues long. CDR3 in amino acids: CASQTGEETQYF. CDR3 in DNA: TGCGCCAGCCAGACAGGGGAAGAGACCCAGTACTTC.

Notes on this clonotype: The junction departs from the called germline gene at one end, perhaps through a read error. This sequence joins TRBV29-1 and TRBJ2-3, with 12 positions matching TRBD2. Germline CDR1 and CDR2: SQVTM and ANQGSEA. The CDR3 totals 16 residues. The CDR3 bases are TGCAGCGTGGAAGGAGGACTAGCGGGGATCACAGATACGCAGTATTTT. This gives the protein CSVEGGLAGITDTQYF.

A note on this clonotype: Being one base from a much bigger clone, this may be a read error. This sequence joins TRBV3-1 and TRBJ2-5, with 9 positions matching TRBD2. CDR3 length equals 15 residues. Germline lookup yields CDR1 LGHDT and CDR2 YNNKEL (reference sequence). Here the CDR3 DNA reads TGTGTCAGCAGCCAAAGCGGGAGGCCCGTTCAGACCCAGTACTTC. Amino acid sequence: CVSSQSGRPVQTQYF.